These T cell receptor beta chains were read from a single sample in a study of T cell responses to AZD1222 COVID-19 vaccine. Produced via immunoSEQ multiplex PCR; TCRdb's table is partial and in-frame only. Among 130,000 or so clones listed, around 90% were seen once. The sequencing here drew on peripheral blood, taken on day 0 of AZD1222 vaccination. The receptors originated from an adult in good health. Both conserved end residues are part of each CDR3. D genes are given only for firm matches. Rows may omit the clone size; those that give it use once, few, many or a size class.

TRBV5-1	-	-	18	TRBJ1-1	CASSLAVGGGIGNTEAFF	TGCGCCAGCAGCTTGGCGGTTGGGGGAGGCATTGGGAACACTGAAGCTTTCTTT
TRBV27	-	-	15	TRBJ1-1	CASSLGRLGYTEAFF	TGTGCCAGCAGTTTAGGGCGTTTAGGGTACACTGAAGCTTTCTTT
TRBV30	-	-	16	TRBJ2-7	CAWSVPGLTVVYEQYF	TGTGCCTGGAGTGTACCAGGGCTAACCGTCGTCTACGAGCAGTACTTC
TRBV11-2	-	once	13	TRBJ1-2	CASSSTGFTGYTF	TGTGCCAGCAGCTCTACAGGGTTTACTGGCTACACCTTC
TRBV7-8	-	-	13	TRBJ1-1	CASSTGSRGEAFF	TGTGCCAGCAGCACCGGCTCCCGGGGTGAAGCTTTCTTT
TRBV7-9	TRBD2	-	16	TRBJ2-1	CASSSIDSGANYEQFF	TGTGCCAGCAGCTCCATCGATAGCGGGGCTAACTATGAGCAGTTCTTC
TRBV19	-	-	15	TRBJ1-5	CASSNTGNSNQPQHF	TGTGCCAGTAGCAATACAGGGAATAGCAATCAGCCCCAGCATTTT
TRBV19	-	-	12	TRBJ1-5	CACRESNQPQHF	TGTGCTTGCAGGGAGAGCAATCAGCCCCAGCATTTT
TRBV6-1	-	once	13	TRBJ1-1	CASSEFGRTEAFF	TGTGCCAGCAGTGAATTCGGCCGGACCGAAGCTTTCTTT
TRBV3-1/TRBV3-2	-	-	14	TRBJ2-1	CASSLGTPINEQFF	TGTGCCAGCAGCCTAGGGACACCTATCAATGAGCAGTTCTTC
TRBV18	-	-	13	TRBJ1-5	CASSPDQNQPQHF	TGTGCCAGCTCACCGGATCAAAATCAGCCCCAGCATTTT
TRBV21-1	-	-	17	TRBJ1-1	CASSKGGPPDRGSETFF	TGTGCCAGCAGCAAAGGAGGCCCACCCGACAGGGGATCGGAAACTTTCTTT
TRBV6-2/TRBV6-3	-	-	16	TRBJ1-4	CASSPRGFATNEKLFF	TGTGCCAGCAGTCCCAGGGGTTTTGCAACTAATGAAAAACTGTTTTTT
TRBV18	-	-	14	TRBJ1-4	CASSPGTMDEKLFF	TGTGCCAGCTCACCGGGGACTATGGATGAAAAACTGTTTTTT
TRBV7-9	-	-	12	TRBJ1-5	CASRLDNQPQHF	TGTGCCAGCAGGTTGGACAATCAGCCCCAGCATTTT
TRBV19	TRBD1	-	16	TRBJ1-6	CASSPRQGAGNSPLHF	TGTGCCAGTAGTCCACGACAGGGGGCTGGTAATTCACCCCTCCACTTT
TRBV5-1	TRBD1	-	21	TRBJ2-6	CASSLAKGGQGARFGANVLTF	TGCGCCAGCAGCTTGGCAAAGGGTGGGCAGGGGGCGCGTTTTGGGGCCAACGTCCTGACTTTC
TRBV30	TRBD1	-	14	TRBJ1-5	CAWSRGSGNQPQHF	TGTGCCTGGTCCAGGGGGTCTGGGAATCAGCCCCAGCATTTT
TRBV14	-	-	13	TRBJ1-1	CASSQVRDTEAFF	TGTGCCAGCAGCCAAGTGAGGGATACTGAAGCTTTCTTT
TRBV9	-	-	14	TRBJ1-5	CASSVFGGGQPQHF	TGTGCCAGCAGCGTATTCGGGGGCGGGCAGCCCCAGCATTTT
TRBV18	TRBD1	-	15	TRBJ1-4	CASSPRQGPNEKLFF	TGTGCCAGCTCACCCCGACAGGGGCCTAATGAAAAACTGTTTTTT
TRBV10-2	TRBD2	-	15	TRBJ2-1	CASSAGTRGGNEQFF	TGCGCCAGCAGTGCCGGGACTAGGGGGGGGAATGAGCAGTTCTTC
TRBV2	-	-	14	TRBJ1-6	CASSEGDSYSPLHF	TGTGCCAGCAGTGAAGGAGACAGCTATTCACCCCTCCACTTT
TRBV7-2	TRBD1	-	15	TRBJ1-4	CASSPIDRGPEKLFF	TGTGCCAGCAGTCCCATTGACAGGGGGCCTGAAAAACTGTTTTTT
TRBV9	-	-	14	TRBJ1-1	CASSARPYGTEAFF	TGTGCCAGCAGCGCCCGACCGTACGGCACTGAAGCTTTCTTT
TRBV18	-	-	16	TRBJ1-5	CASSPLPAGTNQPQHF	TGTGCCAGCTCACCACTCCCCGCAGGGACCAATCAGCCCCAGCATTTT
TRBV5-6	-	-	15	TRBJ1-6	CASSLENRAYSPLHF	TGTGCCAGCAGCTTGGAAAACAGGGCCTATTCACCCCTCCACTTT
TRBV27	TRBD1	-	16	TRBJ1-1	CASSTPGTGRDTEAFF	TGTGCCAGCAGTACCCCCGGGACAGGGCGGGACACTGAAGCTTTCTTT
TRBV11-1	-	-	14	TRBJ2-5	CASTTSRAKETQYF	TGTGCCAGCACAACCAGCCGGGCGAAAGAGACCCAGTACTTC
TRBV5-4	-	-	15	TRBJ1-1	CASSLRLGWNTEAFF	TGTGCCAGCAGCTTGCGGCTGGGTTGGAACACTGAAGCTTTCTTT